This TCR beta chain came from a study of blood T cell repertoires in COVID-19. This clone showed up just a few times. Only in-frame clones appear in the TCRdb table, and some are missing; sequencing was by immunoSEQ multiplex PCR. Of about 130,000 clones listed, roughly 87% were seen once; the top ten hold 15% to 20%. The CDR3 sequence is 16 residues long. Germline values: CDR1 SEHNR, CDR2 FQNEAQ (reference sequence). Trimming removed 5 bases from V and 2 bases from J; junction bases left unmatched: 11. The chain couples TRBV7-9 to TRBJ1-2; 7 nucleotides agree with TRBD1. This sequence originates from a young man who had recovered from COVID-19. Material: PBMCs or T cells enriched from blood (not recorded which). The CDR3 DNA sequence: TGTGCCAGCAGCCTATTCGGACAGGCTTCCAACTATGGCTACACCTTC. It encodes CASSLFGQASNYGYTF.